This TCR beta chain was captured by sequencing in a study of response to subunit inactivated influenza vaccine. This clonotype was observed a handful of times. Germline V gives CDR1 MNHEY, CDR2 SVGAGI. The length of the CDR3 is 12 residues. The germline V and J ends were trimmed by 7 bases and 8 bases, with 14 bases remaining between them. TCRdb recomputed calls from the RT-PCR reads with MiXCR, one row per CDR3 protein. In the table there are around 750,000 distinct CDR3 sequences, around 21% of which are singletons. The sequenced sample was PBMCs from blood, obtained approximately 5 days after vaccination. The clonotype comes from a man in his fifties who received an inactivated influenza vaccine. This chain connects TRBV6-5 to TRBJ1-1; D remains ambiguous. CDR3 coding DNA: TGTGCCAGCATCCCTGGGCGGGGAGAAGCTTTCTTT. The encoded protein is CASIPGRGEAFF.